The text below deals with one T cell receptor beta chain. The antigen this receptor binds is unknown. Base qualities are not recorded, but no much larger clone differs from it by a single base. To prepare the library, the immunoSEQ multiplex PCR assay was applied. As for how the authors treated the data: A statistical classification framework was developed to diagnose cytomegalovirus status using the catalog of TCR beta chain sequences. As stored in TCRdb, this immuneACCESS dataset retains in-frame rearrangements with V and J assigned. A fraction of the clones does not appear; measured against another copy, unresolved V genes explain less than half of the discrepancy, and the remainder lacks a known reason. V and J calls and clone size are given by that table; D and trimming were obtained from the DNA. The sample data list approximately 300,000 clones, and roughly 88% of these were observed just once. In total, the top ten clones hold about 0.8% of the sample.

Trimming removed 5 bases from V and 1 base from J; the gene matches leave 14 bases unexplained. CDR3 length: 18 amino acids, cysteine to phenylalanine. Only the CDR3 part of the read is kept: 54 bases, read in frame from the first base. From a lookup of the germline V gene (reference sequence), CDR1 and CDR2 are SEHNR and FQNEAQ. This entry comes from a study of cytomegalovirus exposure and HLA in healthy donors (dated by TCRdb to between 2016 and 2019). Regarding the study in general: According to a later analysis, the approximately 120 validation repertoires were produced on the same platform as the approximately 690 repertoires of the first cohort. The aim of the study was to test whether cataloging public T cell receptors could identify signatures of past pathogen exposure. In addition to the first cohort of 500 to 850 subjects, a separate validation cohort of approximately 130 different subjects was used. The study combined high-throughput TCR immunosequencing, statistical association of individual TCRs with disease status, and machine learning to predict cytomegalovirus infection status.

Study-wide findings and limitations: In vitro tests confirmed that a few of the cytomegalovirus-associated TCR beta chains recognize cytomegalovirus antigens. Of the cluster scores, approximately 95% were above 0 in a later analysis, which found that TCRs clustered in the first cohort also tended to co-occur in the roughly 130 validation repertoires. Most TCR sequences were seen in very few donors, while some public TCRs were found in many individuals. A total of fewer than 200 TCR beta chains were listed by the study as associated with cytomegalovirus. All 110 or so repertoires were used to score co-occurrence in the validation cohort in a later analysis, because that analysis had no HLA typing for the cohort. In both the original and validation cohorts, the classifier was reported to diagnose cytomegalovirus status with high specificity and sensitivity. According to the authors, the approach could potentially be generalized to other disease states and immunological phenotypes.

Donors formed part of the validation cohort, which comprised approximately 130 subjects and was distinct from the first cohort of under 850 subjects. The TCR originated in a woman younger than 35 in good health and CMV-seronegative. The sequence is built from TRBV7-9 and TRBJ2-7; TRBD1 aligns with 10 central bases. Sample: PBMCs. This receptor has the CDR3 CASSKSGTGVSRSYEQYF. The nucleotide sequence reads TGTGCCAGCAGCAAATCCGGGACAGGGGTTAGTCGGTCCTACGAGCAGTACTTC. Outside the CDR3, residues come from the reference TRBV7-9 and TRBJ2-7 proteins, so the full variable domain is: DTGVSQNPRHKITKRGQNVTFRCDPISEHNRLYWYRQTLGQGPEFLTYFQNEAQLEKSRLLSDRFSAERPKGSFSTLEIQRTEQGDSAMYLCASSKSGTGVSRSYEQYFGPGTRLTVT.